This T cell receptor (beta chain) was captured in a study of CD4 T cells in relation to SARS-CoV-2 and coronaviruses (dated by TCRdb to the early 2020s). As for the study more broadly: In the ViraFEST assay, PBMCs were cultured with antigen for around nine days, after which TCR beta CDR3s were sequenced to identify antigen-specific clonal expansions. At the level of individual TCR clonotypes, the study evaluated whether memory CD4+ T cells crossreact between the spike proteins of SARS-CoV-2 and those of common cold coronaviruses. A different TCR-beta assay, based on Illumina, was used to sequence expansion assays from other donors in the study. An HIV-1 Nef peptide pool or a culture without peptide was used as the negative reference condition. Patient-derived lymphoblastoid cell lines were used to map the HLA restriction of shared crossreactive spike epitopes. Samples from three pre-COVID donors and the naive versus memory experiments were sequenced with the Adaptive Biotechnologies TCR-sequencing kit; other data were Illumina-based. Results the study describes overall, beyond this receptor: Memory CD4+ clonotypes crossrecognizing SARS-CoV-2 and at least one common cold coronavirus spike were found in 60% to 75% of donors. Pre-pandemic and post-infection samples were not both contributed by any donor, so tracing of the source of pre-existing responses was limited. Crossreactivity analysis was centred on spike protein, so crossreactivity against other viral proteins was not assessed. Small numbers of patients and of tested TCRs limited the study. Crossreactive clones showed significantly weaker SARS-CoV-2-driven expansion than monoreactive clones, consistent with antigenic imprinting.

CD4+ T cells from unexposed donors were collected before the COVID-19 pandemic (2011-2018). Following 10 days of culture, the EasySep CD4+ T cell isolation kit was used to isolate CD4+ T cells. Unexposed donor CD4+ T cells were tested for reactivity to SARS-CoV-2 S and N and four common cold coronavirus spike pools, as cell number allowed. Each well received millions of PBMCs, cultured in IMDM supplemented with about 5% human AB serum and about 10 IU/ml IL-2. Half of the culture medium was replaced with fresh IL-2-containing medium on days 3 and 7. In general, every peptide culture condition was set up in three replicate wells. Leukapheresis product for the unexposed donors was bought commercially. Ficoll-Paque PLUS gradient centrifugation was used to isolate PBMCs from leukapheresis product or whole blood. PBMCs were either cryopreserved at -140°C or used fresh in the expansion assay. The QIAamp Micro DNA Kit was used to extract genomic DNA from the CD4+ T cells.

Receptor amplification or capture employed the immunoSEQ multiplex PCR assay. Per the source publication's procedure: During preprocessing, nonproductive sequences were removed, along with CDR3s that did not begin with C, did not end with F or W, or were shorter than 7 amino acids. The MANAFEST web app identified antigen-specific clonotypes based on expansion compared with the reference and other culture wells. A clone counted as positive if significantly expanded in 2 of 3 replicate wells versus the reference culture at FDR below 0.05. For a clone to be considered positive, significant expansion relative to all other tandem wells and an odds ratio above 5 were also required. After three terminal residues were trimmed from each end, CDR3 homology was quantified as pairwise Levenshtein distance using the stringdist R package. The immuneACCESS repertoire file appears here via TCRdb, limited to in-frame rearrangements. These files lack a portion of the clones; in checked studies, under half of the deficit traces to unresolved V genes, and the cause of the others is not known. That table furnishes V, J and clone size, whereas the DNA furnished D and trimming. This sample gives tens of thousands of clones in total; 60% to 75% of them show up just once. Approximately 13% of the sample goes to the ten largest clones.

Regarding this clone: There is no known antigen for this receptor. Base quality data are lacking; no much larger clone is found one base away.

Relative to germline, V is 1 base shorter and J is 4 bases shorter, with 13 bases between their ends. CDR1 SNHLY and CDR2 FYNNEI were looked up in the germline V gene. There are 15 amino acids in the CDR3, from cysteine to phenylalanine inclusive. The entry retains the CDR3 DNA only, 45 bases that are in frame from base 1. The TCR comes from a human donor in good health. Recombination joined TRBV2 with TRBJ1-1, and TRBD1 may be the D gene, going by 5 matching bases. Sequencing was performed on CD4+ T cells from PBMCs, cultured in vitro. This receptor carries the CDR3 CASSEGFGGGTEAFF. The nucleotide sequence reads as follows: TGTGCCAGCAGTGAAGGGTTTGGGGGGGGCACTGAAGCTTTCTTT.